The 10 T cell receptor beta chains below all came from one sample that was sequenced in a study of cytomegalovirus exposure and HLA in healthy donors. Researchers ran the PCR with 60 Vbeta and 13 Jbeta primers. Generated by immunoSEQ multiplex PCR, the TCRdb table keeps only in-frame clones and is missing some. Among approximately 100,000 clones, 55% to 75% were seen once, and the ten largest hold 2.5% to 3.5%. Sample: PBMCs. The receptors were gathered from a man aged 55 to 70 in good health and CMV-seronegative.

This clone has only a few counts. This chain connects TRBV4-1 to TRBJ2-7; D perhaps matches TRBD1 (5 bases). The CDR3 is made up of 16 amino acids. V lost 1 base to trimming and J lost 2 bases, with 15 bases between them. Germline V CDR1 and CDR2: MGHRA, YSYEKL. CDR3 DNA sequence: TGCGCCAGCAGCCAAGGTGTGACAGATCTAACCTACGAGCAGTACTTC. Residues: CASSQGVTDLTYEQYF.

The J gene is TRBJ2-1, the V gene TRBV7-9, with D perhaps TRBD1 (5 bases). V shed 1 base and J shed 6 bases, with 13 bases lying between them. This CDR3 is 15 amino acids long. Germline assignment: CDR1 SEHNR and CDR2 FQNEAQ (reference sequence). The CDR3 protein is CASSLEGADINEQFF. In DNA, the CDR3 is TGTGCCAGCAGCTTAGAAGGGGCGGATATCAATGAGCAGTTCTTC. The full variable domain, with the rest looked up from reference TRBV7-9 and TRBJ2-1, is DTGVSQNPRHKITKRGQNVTFRCDPISEHNRLYWYRQTLGQGPEFLTYFQNEAQLEKSRLLSDRFSAERPKGSFSTLEIQRTEQGDSAMYLCASSLEGADINEQFFGPGTRLTVL.

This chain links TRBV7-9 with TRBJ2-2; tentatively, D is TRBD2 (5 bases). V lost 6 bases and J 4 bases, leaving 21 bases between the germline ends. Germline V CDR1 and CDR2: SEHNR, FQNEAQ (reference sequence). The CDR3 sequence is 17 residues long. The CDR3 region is CASRIGSGWWGTGELFF. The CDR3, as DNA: TGTGCCAGCAGGATAGGGAGTGGCTGGTGGGGCACCGGGGAGCTGTTTTTT.

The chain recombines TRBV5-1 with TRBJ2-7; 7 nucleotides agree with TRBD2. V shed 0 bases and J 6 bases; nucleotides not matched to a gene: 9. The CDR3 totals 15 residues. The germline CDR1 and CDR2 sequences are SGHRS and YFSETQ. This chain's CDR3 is CASSLARPGRAEQYF. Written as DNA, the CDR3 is TGCGCCAGCAGCTTGGCCCGACCGGGGAGGGCCGAGCAGTACTTC.

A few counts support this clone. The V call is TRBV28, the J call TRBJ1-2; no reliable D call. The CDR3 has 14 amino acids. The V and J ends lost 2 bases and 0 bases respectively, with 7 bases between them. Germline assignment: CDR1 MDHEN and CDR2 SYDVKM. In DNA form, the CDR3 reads TGTGCCAGCAGTTTAGCGGCAGCTAACTATGGCTACACCTTC. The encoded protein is CASSLAAANYGYTF.

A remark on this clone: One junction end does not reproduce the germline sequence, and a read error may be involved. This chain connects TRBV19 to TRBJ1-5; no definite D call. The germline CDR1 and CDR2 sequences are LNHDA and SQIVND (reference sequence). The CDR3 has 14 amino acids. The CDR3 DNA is TGTGCCAGTAGTACGGTTGATAGCAGTCAGCCCCAGCATTTT. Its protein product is CASSTVDSSQPQHF.

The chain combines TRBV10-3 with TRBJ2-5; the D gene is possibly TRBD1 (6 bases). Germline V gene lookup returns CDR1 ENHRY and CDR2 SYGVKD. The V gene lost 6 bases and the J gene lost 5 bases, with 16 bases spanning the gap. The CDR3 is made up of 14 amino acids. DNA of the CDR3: TGTGCCATCAGGGGGGCTAGCCTTGGGGAGACCCAGTACTTC. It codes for CAIRGASLGETQYF.

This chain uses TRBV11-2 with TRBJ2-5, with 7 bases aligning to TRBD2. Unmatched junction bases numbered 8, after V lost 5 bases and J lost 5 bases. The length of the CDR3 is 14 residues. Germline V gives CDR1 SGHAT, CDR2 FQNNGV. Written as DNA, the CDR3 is TGTGCCAGCAGCCCAACTGCGGGGGATGAGACCCAGTACTTC. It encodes CASSPTAGDETQYF.

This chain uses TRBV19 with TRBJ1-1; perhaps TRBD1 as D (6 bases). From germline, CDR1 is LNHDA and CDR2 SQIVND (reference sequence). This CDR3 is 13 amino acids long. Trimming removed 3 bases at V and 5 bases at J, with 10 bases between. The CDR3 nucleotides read TGTGCCAGTAGTATCTATCAGGGGACTGAAGCTTTCTTT. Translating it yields CASSIYQGTEAFF.

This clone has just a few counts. CDR3 sequence: CASTRGVLAEAFF. DNA of the CDR3: TGTGCCAGCACCAGGGGTGTTCTCGCTGAAGCTTTCTTT. The V and J genes are TRBV2 and TRBJ1-1; D is perhaps TRBD1 (6 bases). The CDR3 has 13 amino acids. Germline V lookup: CDR1 SNHLY, CDR2 FYNNEI. V dropped 7 bases and J dropped 6 bases, with 15 bases sitting between them.